These 11 T cell receptor beta chains originate from one sample sequenced in a study of cytomegalovirus exposure and HLA in healthy donors. The PCR had 60 Vbeta and 13 Jbeta primers. The data were produced by immunoSEQ multiplex PCR, yet TCRdb's version contains in-frame clones alone and is incomplete. The sample has 65,000 or so clones, more than 75% seen once. The sample consisted of PBMCs. The receptor set was obtained from a girl under 18 in good health and CMV-seropositive.

The rearrangement uses TRBV23-1 and TRBJ1-1; no firm D call. TRBV23-1 is known as an ORF, though its function is uncertain. The V end lost 1 base, the J end lost 3 bases, and 15 bases lay between the germline ends. This CDR3 has 16 residues. CDR3 sequence: CASSQFRCRRDTEAFF. The CDR3 coding sequence is TGCGCCAGCAGTCAATTTCGTTGCCGTCGGGACACTGAAGCTTTCTTT.

This rearrangement joins TRBV15 to TRBJ1-2; 8 bases match TRBD1. From germline, CDR1 is LNHNV and CDR2 YYDKDF (reference sequence). The CDR3 consists of 14 residues. With 4 bases clipped from V and 8 bases from J, the junction kept 9 bases outside the gene matches. The CDR3 DNA sequence: TGTGCCACCAGCAAGCAACAGGGGGGACTCGGCTACACCTTC. It codes for CATSKQQGGLGYTF.

V and J are TRBV6-6 and TRBJ2-3; D is uncertain. The V gene lost 6 bases and the J gene lost 1 base, with 14 bases spanning the gap. Per the germline V gene, CDR1 is MNHNY and CDR2 is SVGAGI (reference sequence). CDR3 length: 15 residues. CDR3 sequence: CASRGSRLGTDTQYF. Here the CDR3 DNA reads TGTGCCAGCAGAGGATCTAGGCTCGGCACAGATACGCAGTATTTT.

The V and J genes are TRBV30 and TRBJ2-5; tentative D call: TRBD2 (7 bases). V was shortened by 5 bases and J by 4 bases, with 11 bases between the two germline ends. CDR1 is GTSNPN, CDR2 SVGIG, per germline (reference sequence). This CDR3 is built from 12 residues. This chain's CDR3 is CAWGGAGETQYF. CDR3 sequence (DNA): TGTGCCTGGGGGGGGGCCGGAGAGACCCAGTACTTC.

The chain couples TRBV18 to TRBJ1-2, with a tentative D call TRBD1 (5 bases). The germline gives CDR1 KGHSH, CDR2 LQKENI. V dropped 4 bases and J dropped 8 bases, with 20 bases sitting between them. This CDR3 contains 15 residues. CDR3 nucleotides: TGTGCCAGCTCACGAAAGGACAACGCTAATGGAGGCTACACCTTC. This sequence encodes CASSRKDNANGGYTF.

J is TRBJ2-4 and V is TRBV10-2; D gene ambiguous. From germline, CDR1 is WSHSY and CDR2 SAAADI. V gave up 0 bases and J gave up 10 bases, with 4 bases separating them. This CDR3 region has 11 residues. The CDR3 DNA reads as TGCGCCAGCAGTGAGTCTTCAATTCAGTACTTC. It yields the protein CASSESSIQYF.

The rearrangement joins TRBV7-6 to TRBJ2-5, with 9 bases aligning to TRBD1. The ends lost 3 bases at V and 3 bases at J; junction bases unmatched: 2. Per germline, CDR1 SGHVS and CDR2 FNYEAQ. The CDR3 is 14 amino acids. As DNA, the CDR3 is TGTGCCAGCAGCTTGGACAGGGGAAAAGAGACCCAGTACTTC. This gives the protein CASSLDRGKETQYF.

CDR3 residues: CASSVAPDSTPYEQYF. Here the CDR3 DNA reads TGTGCCAGCAGCGTAGCTCCGGACTCCACCCCCTACGAGCAGTACTTC. V and J are TRBV9 and TRBJ2-7; TRBD2 is a possible D gene (5 bases). Germline V gene lookup returns CDR1 SGDLS and CDR2 YYNGEE. V gave up 0 bases and J gave up 2 bases, with 15 bases separating them. The CDR3 totals 16 residues.

This chain joins TRBV21-1 and TRBJ2-7; whether TRBD2, the table's D call, matches the DNA was not checked. TRBV21-1 is labeled a pseudogene. The CDR3 sequence is 15 residues long. The CDR3 loop is CASSTGSKLPGEQYF. The CDR3 DNA follows: TGTGCCAGCAGCACTGGAAGTAAGTTGCCGGGCGAGCAGTACTTC.

This chain uses TRBV6-4 with TRBJ2-3, with 8 positions matching TRBD2. The trim removed 6 bases at V and 0 bases at J, leaving 2 bases unmatched. Germline CDR1 MRHNA, CDR2 SNTAGT. The CDR3 is made up of 14 amino acids. Written as DNA, the CDR3 is TGTGCCAGCAGCGTAGCGGGGAGCACAGATACGCAGTATTTT. This codes for CASSVAGSTDTQYF.

The rearrangement uses TRBV9 and TRBJ2-7; D is uncertain. Trimming stripped 4 bases from V and 5 bases from J, with 7 bases between. The CDR3 is 11 residues long. From germline, CDR1 is SGDLS and CDR2 YYNGEE. The CDR3 DNA sequence: TGTGCCAGCAGCCCAGGCCACGAGCAGTACTTC. This codes for CASSPGHEQYF.